This T cell receptor (beta chain) was recovered during a study of blood T cell repertoires in COVID-19. Turning to the study itself: COVID-19 samples collected from the United States, Italy and Spain covered acute and convalescent phases. Sources were T cells, B-cell-depleted T cells, or PBMCs; the material itself was cDNA or gDNA.

As originally analysed: Amplification with reference gene primers provided the estimates of nucleated cell counts. Only in-frame clones appear in the TCRdb table, and some are missing; sequencing was by immunoSEQ multiplex PCR. Clone size and V and J calls were adopted from that table, with D and trimming inferred from the DNA. Counted here are a few hundred thousand clones, roughly 84% occurring once; the ten biggest clones make up 2.3%. CDR3 length: 14 amino acids. Germline V lookup: CDR1 MNHEY, CDR2 SVGAGI. V was cut by 8 bases and J by 8 bases, with 21 bases left in between. The chain couples TRBV6-5 to TRBJ1-2; no firm D call. This receptor was obtained from a woman between 55 and 75 years old with acute or convalescent COVID-19. Sequences were obtained from peripheral blood. The CDR3 DNA sequence: TGTGCCAGCTCAAAGGGAATCGGCGGGGTCGGCTACACCTTC. Translating gives CASSKGIGGVGYTF.